Listed here is a single TCR beta chain. Its cognate antigen has yet to be identified. Within one base of it there is no much larger clone, and no base qualities were kept. Library construction relied on the immunoSEQ multiplex PCR assay. The study's own analysis went as follows. A statistical classification framework was developed to diagnose cytomegalovirus status using the catalog of TCR beta chain sequences. TCRdb took over this immuneACCESS table, retaining in-frame rearrangements with V and J assigned. Such tables are incomplete; in checked studies, under half of the missing clones stem from an unresolved V gene, and the remainder is unexplained. That table furnishes V, J and clone size, whereas the DNA furnished D and trimming. The sample table lists some 320,000 clones, around 90% of them with a count of one. The ten top clones hold 1.2% of the sample. This entry is derived from a study of cytomegalovirus exposure and HLA in healthy donors (dated by TCRdb to 2016 to 2017). With respect to the entire study: The roughly 700 repertoires of the first cohort and the roughly 110 validation repertoires were produced on the same platform, according to a later analysis. The study aimed to test whether signatures of past pathogen exposure could be identified by cataloging public T cell receptors. In addition to the first cohort of 650 to 750 subjects, a separate validation cohort of over 90 different subjects was used. The study combined high-throughput TCR immunosequencing, statistical association of individual TCRs with disease status, and machine learning to predict cytomegalovirus infection status. Study-wide conclusions, independent of this receptor: A later analysis found that TCRs clustered in the first cohort also tended to co-occur in the 100 to 150 validation repertoires, with about 94% of cluster scores above 0. The validation cohort had no HLA typing available for a later analysis, so co-occurrence within that cohort was assessed over all 120 or so repertoires. The study gave a list of 150 to 200 TCR beta chains associated with cytomegalovirus. The classifier was reported to diagnose cytomegalovirus status with high specificity and sensitivity in both the original and validation cohorts. Across donors, most TCR sequences were observed very rarely, whereas some public TCRs were present in many individuals. In vitro tests confirmed that a few of the cytomegalovirus-associated TCR beta chains recognize cytomegalovirus antigens. It was suggested by the authors that the approach could potentially be generalized to other disease states and immunological phenotypes.

The donors belonged to the validation cohort of approximately 130 subjects, which was separate from the roughly 670-subject first cohort. Measured from the cysteine to the phenylalanine, the CDR3 is 14 residues long. Of all the DNA, just the CDR3 is kept, 42 bases in frame from base 1. The V end loses 2 bases and the J end loses 7 bases, and a stretch of 12 bases separates them. CDR1 and CDR2, looked up from the germline V gene (reference sequence), are MNHNY and SVGAGI. The sequence derives from a woman younger than 45 in good health and CMV-seropositive. Material for sequencing was PBMCs. The chain uses TRBV6-6 and TRBJ2-4; a confident D gene designation cannot be given. The CDR3 protein: CASSYADRPNIQYF. The DNA sequence reads TGTGCCAGCAGTTACGCGGACCGCCCGAACATTCAGTACTTC.